Described below is a single T cell receptor (beta chain) sequence and its context. Its antigen remains unidentified. Libraries of TCR beta came from quantitative 5'-RACE with molecular barcodes. MiXCR was run by TCRdb on the 5' RACE reads, yielding one entry per CDR3 protein. The repertoire holds 800,000 to 900,000 distinct CDR3 sequences, with roughly 12% as singletons. This CDR3 contains 15 residues. V was trimmed by 8 bases and J by 3 bases, leaving 19 bases between them. Germline lookup yields CDR1 MNHNS and CDR2 SASEGT. The sample is drawn from a study of CD8 T cells in ankylosing spondylitis. Broader study findings: Disease-linked clones were found to be CD8+ and relatively rare in peripheral blood. Earlier authors reported some of these motif variants in reactive arthritis synovial fluid and blood. Disease-linked clones were reportedly significantly enriched in matched ankylosing spondylitis synovial fluid. What seemed typical of ankylosing spondylitis blood was a TCR beta motif built from several highly homologous variants.

The rearrangement uses TRBV6-1 and TRBJ1-2; D is uncertain. Sequencing was done on a sample of blood, either unsorted or a sorted T cell fraction (not recorded which). The TCR sequence derives from a male donor with ankylosing spondylitis. The CDR3: CASGPRAEGDYGYTF. Written as DNA, the CDR3 is TGTGCCAGCGGGCCACGGGCAGAGGGAGACTATGGCTACACCTTC.